The 19 T cell receptor beta chains given below trace back to one sample, sequenced in a study of T cells after posttransplantation cyclophosphamide. The data were produced by immunoSEQ multiplex PCR, yet TCRdb's version contains in-frame clones alone and is incomplete. The sample holds about 18,000 clones, 83% seen once. Input material: memory CD4+ T cells sorted from blood. These TCRs come from a man younger than 45 in good health and a related stem cell transplant donor.

This clone is a singleton in its sample. The genes are TRBV28 and TRBJ1-6, with 10 bases fitting TRBD1. V shed 4 bases, J shed 9 bases, and the junction held 6 bases outside the gene matches. The CDR3 is 15 amino acids. Germline values: CDR1 MDHEN, CDR2 SYDVKM. Written as DNA, the CDR3 is TGTGCCAGCAGTTCCCCGGGACAGGGGACTTCACCCCTCCACTTT. Residues: CASSSPGQGTSPLHF.

The chain uses TRBV6-1 and TRBJ1-4; TRBD1 matches at 9 bases. Germline CDR1 and CDR2: MNHNS and SASEGT. V was clipped by 5 bases and J by 7 bases; unmatched bases: 5. This CDR3 region has 14 residues. CDR3 protein: CASSTGGWGEKLFF. Here the CDR3 DNA reads TGTGCCAGCAGTACAGGGGGCTGGGGTGAAAAACTGTTTTTT.

J is TRBJ1-5 and V is TRBV29-1; D remains unclear. The germline V gene has CDR1 SQVTM and CDR2 ANQGSEA. Trimming took off 5 bases at V and 6 bases at J, with 14 bases between the two ends. The CDR3 runs to 13 residues. The CDR3 DNA follows: TGCAGCGTTTGTTACGGGGTGGGTCAGCCCCAGCATTTT. Amino acids: CSVCYGVGQPQHF. Full variable domain (remainder filled in from reference TRBV29-1 and TRBJ1-5): SAVISQKPSRDICQRGTSLTIQCQVDSQVTMMFWYRQQPGQSLTLIATANQGSEATYESGFVIDKFPISRPNLTFSTLTVSNMSPEDSSIYLCSVCYGVGQPQHFGDGTRLSIL.

Written as DNA, the CDR3 is TGTGCCAGCAGTTACCTCCCGGGACAGGGTCGTGATACGCAGTATTTT. Translating gives CASSYLPGQGRDTQYF. J is TRBJ2-3 and V is TRBV6-6; TRBD1 agrees at 9 bases. V dropped 2 bases and J dropped 6; count of bases not matched to a gene: 9. CDR3 length: 16 amino acids. CDR1 MNHNY and CDR2 SVGAGI come from the germline V gene (reference sequence).

V usage is TRBV9 and J usage is TRBJ2-1, with 13 nucleotides matching TRBD2. There are 17 residues in the CDR3. V was pared by 3 bases and J by 4 bases, with 7 bases of the junction left unmatched. Germline values: CDR1 SGDLS, CDR2 YYNGEE. The CDR3 here is CASSADLTSGGYNEQFF. Here the CDR3 DNA reads TGTGCCAGCAGCGCAGACTTGACTAGCGGGGGGTACAATGAGCAGTTCTTC.

This chain connects TRBV5-1 to TRBJ1-1; 8 nucleotides line up with TRBD1. Germline-derived CDR1 and CDR2 are SGHRS and YFSETQ. The CDR3 is 14 residues long. Trimming cost V 3 bases and J 5 bases; bases outside gene matches: 6. The CDR3 loop reads CASSWTGTGTEAFF. The CDR3 DNA follows: TGCGCCAGCAGCTGGACAGGGACCGGGACTGAAGCTTTCTTT.

The chain is built from TRBV25-1 and TRBJ2-5; D unresolved. The germline CDR1 and CDR2 sequences are MGHDK and SYGVNS. The ends were cut back, 1 base at V and 0 bases at J, with 9 bases in the middle. The CDR3 sequence is 15 residues long. The DNA for the CDR3 is TGTGCCAGCAGTGAATTCCGGGTAGACCAAGAGACCCAGTACTTC. Translated, it gives CASSEFRVDQETQYF.

The chain is built from TRBV9 and TRBJ1-1; no reliable D call. The CDR3 is 15 amino acids. CDR1 is SGDLS and CDR2 is YYNGEE in the germline V gene. V was clipped by 3 bases and J by 1 base, with 13 bases between them. The CDR3 DNA reads TGTGCCAGCAGCGCCACTATGCACGGGAACACTGAAGCTTTCTTT. Its translation is CASSATMHGNTEAFF.

CDR3 region: CASSPGQGTTGELFF. CDR3 sequence (DNA): TGTGCCAGCAGCCCGGGACAGGGGACCACCGGGGAGCTGTTTTTT. The chain uses TRBV9 and TRBJ2-2; 10 bases align to TRBD1. The germline CDR1 and CDR2 sequences are SGDLS and YYNGEE. Trimming at V came to 4 bases and at J to 4 bases, leaving 4 bases not matched to a gene. This CDR3 has 15 residues.

This clone appeared once. This chain connects TRBV19 to TRBJ2-5, with D possibly TRBD1 on 6 matching bases. TRBJ2-7 matches the DNA end more closely, so the J call is doubtful. The CDR3 is 14 residues long. Germline CDR1 reads LNHDA; CDR2 reads SQIVND (reference sequence). In DNA, the CDR3 is TGTGCCAGTAGTCATCAGGGGCGGCCCTACGAGCAGTACTTC. Translation: CASSHQGRPYEQYF.

The chain couples TRBV7-6 to TRBJ2-6; the D gene is possibly TRBD2 (7 bases). This CDR3 has 18 residues. Germline CDR1 reads SGHVS; CDR2 reads FNYEAQ. Deletions cut 5 bases from V and 2 bases from J, with 19 bases between. The CDR3 protein is CASSPLRGGATGANVLTF. In DNA form, the CDR3 reads TGTGCCAGCAGCCCCCTGAGGGGGGGGGCTACTGGGGCCAACGTCCTGACTTTC.

This clone has only one observation. The chain carries TRBV27 and TRBJ1-5; D gene uncertain. Germline CDR1 is MNHEY and CDR2 is SMNVEV (reference sequence). With 11 bases removed from V and 2 bases from J, the gap between germline ends came to 19 bases. The length of the CDR3 is 15 residues. The CDR3 protein is CAPWHEGKGNQPQHF. In DNA form, the CDR3 reads TGTGCCCCCTGGCACGAGGGAAAGGGCAATCAGCCCCAGCATTTT.

The V gene is TRBV7-2, the J gene TRBJ2-5, with D perhaps TRBD1 (6 bases). Germline V gene lookup returns CDR1 SGHTA and CDR2 FQGNSA. Trimming removed 5 bases from V and 2 bases from J, with 15 bases in between. This CDR3 contains 15 residues. The chain's CDR3 is CASSEGQDRQETQYF. Written as DNA, the CDR3 is TGTGCCAGCAGCGAGGGTCAGGACAGACAAGAGACCCAGTACTTC.

The chain joins TRBV2 to TRBJ1-2; 7 bases align to TRBD1. V shed 6 bases and J 2 bases; nucleotides not matched to a gene: 9. The CDR3 spans 15 residues. Germline CDR1 and CDR2: SNHLY and FYNNEI. The CDR3 region is CASRELTGSNYGYTF. The CDR3 DNA sequence: TGTGCCAGCAGAGAACTGACAGGGTCCAACTATGGCTACACCTTC.

V gene TRBV5-5 combines with J gene TRBJ1-3, with 9 bases matching TRBD1. This CDR3 is 18 amino acids long. The germline CDR1 and CDR2 sequences are SGHKS and YYEKEE (reference sequence). Unmatched junction bases numbered 14, after V lost 6 bases and J lost 1 base. CDR3 residues: CASTIVYRDRVSGNTIYF. The DNA for the CDR3 is TGTGCCAGCACCATCGTCTACCGGGACAGGGTTTCTGGAAACACCATATATTTT.

Only a few counts were recorded for this clone. The J gene is TRBJ1-1, the V gene TRBV19; 7 bases align to TRBD1. The germline gives CDR1 LNHDA, CDR2 SQIVND (reference sequence). V shed 3 bases, J shed 3 bases, and the junction held 7 bases outside the gene matches. The CDR3 is 15 amino acids. CDR3 bases: TGTGCCAGTAGTATTGATCTTACAGGGGACACTGAAGCTTTCTTT. Residues: CASSIDLTGDTEAFF.

The CDR3 DNA follows: TGTGCCAGCAGCGGACAGGGTAAATCACCCCTCCACTTT. Protein product: CASSGQGKSPLHF. The genes are TRBV6-5 and TRBJ1-6, with TRBD1 matching 8 bases. The length of the CDR3 is 13 residues. Germline V CDR1 and CDR2: MNHEY, SVGAGI. The junction had 5 bases not matched to a gene; V was cut back by 6 bases and J by 10 bases.

The rearrangement uses TRBV11-2 and TRBJ1-2, with TRBD1 matching 7 bases. The V segment lost 4 bases and the J segment 4 bases; nucleotides outside the gene matches: 21. CDR1 is SGHAT and CDR2 is FQNNGV in the germline V gene. The CDR3 contains 19 residues. CDR3 bases: TGTGCCAGCAGCTCATCGCCCCGGATCGACAGGGCGAAGGCCTATGGCTACACCTTC. This translates into CASSSSPRIDRAKAYGYTF.

The V call is TRBV19, the J call TRBJ2-3, with D possibly TRBD2 on 7 matching bases. Trimming shortened V by 7 bases and J by 1 base, and 15 bases separated the two germline ends. The germline gives CDR1 LNHDA, CDR2 SQIVND (reference sequence). This CDR3 spans 15 amino acids. The CDR3 sequence is CASTLGGLGTDTQYF. DNA for the CDR3: TGTGCCAGTACCCTCGGGGGGCTCGGCACAGATACGCAGTATTTT. The variable domain in full, completed from reference TRBV19 and TRBJ2-3, reads DGGITQSPKYLFRKEGQNVTLSCEQNLNHDAMYWYRQDPGQGLRLIYYSQIVNDFQKGDIAEGYSVSREKKESFPLTVTSAQKNPTAFYLCASTLGGLGTDTQYFGPGTRLTVL.